This TCR beta chain originates from a study of blood T cell repertoires in COVID-19. About the research overall: Italy, Spain and the United States were the sources of the convalescent and acute COVID-19 samples.

Germline V gene sequence: CDR1 SNHLY, CDR2 FYNNEI. The CDR3 is 15 residues long. V lost 4 bases, J lost 6 bases, and 13 bases lay in between. Some clones are missing from TCRdb's copy, which holds only in-frame ones; the method was immunoSEQ multiplex PCR. The table has about 87,000 clones, around nine tenths seen once. The receptor was derived from a man aged 35-49 years with acute or convalescent COVID-19. Sequencing was carried out using peripheral blood. The chain is built from TRBV2 and TRBJ1-6; D is possibly TRBD1 (5 bases). DNA of the CDR3: TGTGCCAGCAGTGGGGTGCAGGGAGGTAATTCACCCCTCCACTTT. Translating gives CASSGVQGGNSPLHF.